Here is one T cell receptor beta chain with its context. The authors ran the assay at deep level. Method: immunoSEQ multiplex PCR; TCRdb's copy keeps in-frame clones and lacks some. The sample holds around 500,000 clones; more than 75% are singletons and the top ten take around 12%. The CDR3 is made up of 15 amino acids. Germline CDR1 reads SNHLY; CDR2 reads FYNNEI. J was trimmed by 10 bases and V by 5 bases; bases with no gene match: 10. All donors were Caucasian adults living in Nashville, Tennessee. These data originate in a study of shared clonotypes between healthy human individuals. The rearrangement links TRBV2 to TRBJ2-1; TRBD2 matches 11 bases. The TCR sequence derives from a woman in her thirties or forties in good health. Some clones in this sample may be carry-over from other donors' samples. The sequencing input was PBMCs. The CDR3 nucleotides read TGTGCCAGCAGTAAGGGACTAGCGGAGGGGGCGGAGCAGTTCTTC. Translating it yields CASSKGLAEGAEQFF.